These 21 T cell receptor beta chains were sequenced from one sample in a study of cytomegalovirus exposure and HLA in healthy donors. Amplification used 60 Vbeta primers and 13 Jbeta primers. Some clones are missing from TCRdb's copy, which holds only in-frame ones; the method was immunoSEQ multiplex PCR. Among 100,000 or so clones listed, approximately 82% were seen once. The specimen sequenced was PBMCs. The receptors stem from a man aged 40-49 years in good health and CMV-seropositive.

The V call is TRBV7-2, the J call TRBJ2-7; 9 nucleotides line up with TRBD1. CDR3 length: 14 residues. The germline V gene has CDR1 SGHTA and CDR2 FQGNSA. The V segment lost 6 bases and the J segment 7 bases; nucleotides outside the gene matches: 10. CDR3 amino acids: CASRQEQGAGEQYF. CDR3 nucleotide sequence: TGTGCCAGCAGACAAGAACAGGGGGCAGGGGAGCAGTACTTC.

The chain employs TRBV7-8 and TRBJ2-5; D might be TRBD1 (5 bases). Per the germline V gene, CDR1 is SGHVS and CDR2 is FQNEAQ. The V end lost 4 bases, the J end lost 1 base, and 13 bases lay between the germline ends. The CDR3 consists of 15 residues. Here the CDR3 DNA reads TGTGCCAGCAGCTACGGCAGGGTCTTCCAAGAGACCCAGTACTTC. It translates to CASSYGRVFQETQYF.

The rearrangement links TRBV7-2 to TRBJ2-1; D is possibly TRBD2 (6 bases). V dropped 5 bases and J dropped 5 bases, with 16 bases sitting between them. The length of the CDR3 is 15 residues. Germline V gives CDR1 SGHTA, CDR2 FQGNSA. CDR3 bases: TGTGCCAGCAGCCCCGACGCGGGGTACCACAATGAGCAGTTCTTC. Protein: CASSPDAGYHNEQFF.

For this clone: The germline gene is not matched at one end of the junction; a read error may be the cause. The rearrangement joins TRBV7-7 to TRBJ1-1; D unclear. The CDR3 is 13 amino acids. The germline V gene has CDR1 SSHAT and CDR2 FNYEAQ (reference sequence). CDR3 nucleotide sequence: TGTGCTAGCAGCACGGAGAAGAGCACTGAAGCTTTCTTT. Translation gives CASSTEKSTEAFF.

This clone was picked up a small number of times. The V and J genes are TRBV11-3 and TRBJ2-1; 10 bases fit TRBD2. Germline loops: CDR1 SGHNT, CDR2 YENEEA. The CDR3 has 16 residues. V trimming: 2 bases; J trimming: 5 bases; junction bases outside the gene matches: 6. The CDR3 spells CASSLSLAGEDNEQFF. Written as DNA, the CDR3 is TGTGCCAGCAGCTTATCTCTAGCGGGGGAAGACAATGAGCAGTTCTTC.

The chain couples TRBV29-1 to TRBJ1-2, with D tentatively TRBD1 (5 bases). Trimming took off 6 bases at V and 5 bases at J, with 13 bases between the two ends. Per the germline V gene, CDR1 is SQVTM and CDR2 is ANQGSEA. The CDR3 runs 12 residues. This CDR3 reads CSVGPGLYGYTF. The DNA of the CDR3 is TGCAGCGTGGGGCCAGGACTATATGGCTACACCTTC.

CDR3 sequence: CASSLGGVGYTEAFF. In DNA form, the CDR3 reads TGTGCCAGCAGCTTAGGAGGTGTAGGCTACACTGAAGCTTTCTTT. V and J are TRBV7-2 and TRBJ1-1; D gene unclear. Looked up from germline, CDR1 is SGHTA and CDR2 is FQGNSA. Trimming took off 1 base at V and 3 bases at J, with 12 bases between the two ends. This CDR3 has 15 residues.

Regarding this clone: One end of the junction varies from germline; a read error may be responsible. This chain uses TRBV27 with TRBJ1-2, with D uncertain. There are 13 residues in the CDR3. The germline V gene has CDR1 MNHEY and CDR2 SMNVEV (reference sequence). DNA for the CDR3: TGTGCCGGCAGTTTATTTCAGAACTATGGCTACACCTTC. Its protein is CAGSLFQNYGYTF.

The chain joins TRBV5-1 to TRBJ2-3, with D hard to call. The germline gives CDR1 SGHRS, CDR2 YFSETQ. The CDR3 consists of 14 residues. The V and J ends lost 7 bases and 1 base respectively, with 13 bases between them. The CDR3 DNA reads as TGCGCCAGCTCCGATCCCCGGGGCACAGATACGCAGTATTTT. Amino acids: CASSDPRGTDTQYF.

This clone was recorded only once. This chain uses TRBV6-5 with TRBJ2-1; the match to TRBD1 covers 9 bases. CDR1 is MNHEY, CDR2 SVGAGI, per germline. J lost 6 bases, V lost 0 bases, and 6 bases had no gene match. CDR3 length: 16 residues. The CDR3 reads CASSYSMGQGVNEQFF. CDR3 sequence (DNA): TGTGCCAGCAGTTACTCGATGGGACAGGGAGTCAATGAGCAGTTCTTC.

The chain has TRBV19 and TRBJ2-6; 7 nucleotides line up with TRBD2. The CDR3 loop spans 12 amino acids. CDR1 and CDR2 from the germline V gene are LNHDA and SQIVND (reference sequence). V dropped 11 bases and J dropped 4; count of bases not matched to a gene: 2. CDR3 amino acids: CAGGVGANVLTF. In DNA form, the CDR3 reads TGTGCCGGGGGGGTCGGGGCCAACGTCCTGACTTTC.

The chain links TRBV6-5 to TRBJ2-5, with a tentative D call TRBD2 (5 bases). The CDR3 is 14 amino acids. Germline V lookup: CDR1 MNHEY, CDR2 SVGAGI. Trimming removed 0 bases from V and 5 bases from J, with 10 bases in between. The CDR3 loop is CASSYSGVGETQYF. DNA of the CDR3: TGTGCCAGCAGTTACTCCGGGGTAGGGGAGACCCAGTACTTC.

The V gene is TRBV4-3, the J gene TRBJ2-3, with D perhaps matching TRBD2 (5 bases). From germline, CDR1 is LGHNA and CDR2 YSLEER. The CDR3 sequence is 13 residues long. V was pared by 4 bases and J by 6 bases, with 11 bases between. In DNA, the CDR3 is TGCGCCAGCAGCCCCAGGTCGGGGGATACGCAGTATTTT. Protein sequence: CASSPRSGDTQYF.

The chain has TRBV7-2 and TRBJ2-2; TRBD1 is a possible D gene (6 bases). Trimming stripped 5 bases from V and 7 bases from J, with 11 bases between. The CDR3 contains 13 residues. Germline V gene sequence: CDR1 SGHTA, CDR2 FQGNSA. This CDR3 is CASSPYRDGELFF. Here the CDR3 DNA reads TGTGCCAGCAGCCCGTACAGGGACGGGGAGCTGTTTTTT. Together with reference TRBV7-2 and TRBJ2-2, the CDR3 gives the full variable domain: GAGVSQSPSNKVTEKGKDVELRCDPISGHTALYWYRQSLGQGLEFLIYFQGNSAPDKSGLPSDRFSAERTGGSVSTLTIQRTQQEDSAVYLCASSPYRDGELFFGEGSRLTVL.

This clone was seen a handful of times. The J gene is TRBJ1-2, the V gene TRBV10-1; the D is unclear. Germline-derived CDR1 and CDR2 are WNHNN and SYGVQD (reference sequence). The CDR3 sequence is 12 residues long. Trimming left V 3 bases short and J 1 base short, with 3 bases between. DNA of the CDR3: TGCGCCAGCAGTGACGGTAACTATGGCTACACCTTC. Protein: CASSDGNYGYTF.

The DNA of the CDR3 is TGCGCCAGCAGCTTGGTTCTAGCGGAGGGGCAGTTCTTC. It translates to CASSLVLAEGQFF. This chain connects TRBV5-1 to TRBJ2-1, with 7 bases aligning to TRBD2. Germline CDR1 SGHRS, CDR2 YFSETQ. With 0 bases clipped from V and 12 bases from J, the junction kept 6 bases outside the gene matches. This CDR3 has 13 residues. The full variable domain, rest sourced from reference TRBV5-1 and TRBJ2-1, is KAGVTQTPRYLIKTRGQQVTLSCSPISGHRSVSWYQQTPGQGLQFLFEYFSETQRNKGNFPGRFSGRQFSNSRSEMNVSTLELGDSALYLCASSLVLAEGQFFGPGTRLTVL.

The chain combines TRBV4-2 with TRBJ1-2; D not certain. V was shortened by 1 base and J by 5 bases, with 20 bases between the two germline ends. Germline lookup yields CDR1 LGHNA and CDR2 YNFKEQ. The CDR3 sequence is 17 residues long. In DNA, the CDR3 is TGTGCCAGCAGCCAAGCGAGTAGCACGGAGGGCATATATGGCTACACCTTC. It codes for CASSQASSTEGIYGYTF.

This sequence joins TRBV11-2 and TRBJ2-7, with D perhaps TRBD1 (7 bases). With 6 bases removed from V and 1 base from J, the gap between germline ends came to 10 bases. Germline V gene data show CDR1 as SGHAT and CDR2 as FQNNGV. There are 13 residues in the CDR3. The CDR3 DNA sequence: TGTGCCAGCAGGGCAGGGGGGTCCTACGAGCAGTACTTC. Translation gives CASRAGGSYEQYF.

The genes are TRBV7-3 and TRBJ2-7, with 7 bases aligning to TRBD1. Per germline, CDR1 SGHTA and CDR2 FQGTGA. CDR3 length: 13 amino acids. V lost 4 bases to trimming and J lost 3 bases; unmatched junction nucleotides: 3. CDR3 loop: CASSSYRGYEQYF. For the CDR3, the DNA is TGTGCCAGCAGCTCTTACAGGGGCTACGAGCAGTACTTC.

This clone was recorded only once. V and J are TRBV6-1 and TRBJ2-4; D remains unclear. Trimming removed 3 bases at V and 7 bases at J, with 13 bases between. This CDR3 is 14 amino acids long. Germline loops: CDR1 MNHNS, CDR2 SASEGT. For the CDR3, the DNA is TGTGCCAGCAGTGATCTTCGAGCCGCCAACATTCAGTACTTC. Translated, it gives CASSDLRAANIQYF.

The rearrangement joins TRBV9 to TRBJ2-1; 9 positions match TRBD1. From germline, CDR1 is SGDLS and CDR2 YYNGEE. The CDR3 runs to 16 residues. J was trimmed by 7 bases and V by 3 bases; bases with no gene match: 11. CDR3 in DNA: TGTGCCAGCAGCGCAGCCGGGACAGGGACTCTAAATGAGCAGTTCTTC. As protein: CASSAAGTGTLNEQFF. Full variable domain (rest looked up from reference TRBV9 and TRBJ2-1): DSGVTQTPKHLITATGQRVTLRCSPRSGDLSVYWYQQSLDQGLQFLIQYYNGEERAKGNILERFSAQQFPDLHSELNLSSLELGDSALYFCASSAAGTGTLNEQFFGPGTRLTVL.